This note documents a single TCR beta chain sequence. This clonotype was counted only a few times. Its antigen target is currently unknown. Base qualities are not at hand, and no much larger clone is one base apart. Donors were approximately 42 systemically healthy Caucasian individuals from Russia aged roughly 6 to 90 years. Approximately 11 milliliters of peripheral blood were drawn from each donor into EDTA-treated Vacutainer tubes. PBMCs were isolated by Ficoll-Paque density-gradient centrifugation, with at least 6.5 million obtained per sample. Trizol reagent was used to extract total RNA from the PBMCs, yielding at least 5 micrograms per sample. For every donor, an aliquot of PBMCs went through flow cytometry to measure the percentages of naive CD45RAhigh/CD27high T cells. This sample was included in a study of blood T cells in healthy people across ages (dated by TCRdb to between 2015 and 2016). Looking at the study overall: In model experiments, template switching captured about one uniquely barcoded TCR beta cDNA molecule for every two T cells. The donors were split into four age groups: young (average 16 years), middle-aged (39), aged (about 56) and long-lived (roughly 80). Two additional independent replicas of 1 million unique cDNA reads from the same blood draw were analyzed for two donors (one aged 18 to 29 and one aged 80 or older). The study measured age-related changes in TCR beta repertoire diversity using deep sequencing normalized with unique cDNA molecular identifiers. To avoid experimental bias, donors of different ages were distributed randomly across sequencing lanes. General conclusions and limits of the study: Estimates of total diversity based on one million sequenced T cells were regarded as lower bounds and as underestimates. Since profiling was done on bulk unsorted PBMCs, naive and antigen-experienced compartments could not be conclusively compared. A strong correlation was found between observed TCR beta diversity and the percentage of naive T cells measured by flow cytometry. Because donor CMV infection status was unknown, age-related changes in expanded clonotypes were potentially confounded. Compared with the aged group, more naive CD4+ T cells, fewer expanded clones and increased TCR diversity were shown by the long-lived group, suggesting age selection. As age increased, observed TCR beta diversity per million T cells dropped in a roughly linear way, and a significant reduction was already evident by age 40.

Library preparation used 5' RACE. The second PCR ran for roughly 6 to 11 cycles and used a J-beta primer mix along with a sample-barcoded 5' primer. A template-switch 5' adaptor carrying 12 random nucleotides introduced a unique molecular identifier onto each TCR beta cDNA molecule. Each sample yielded at least 3 million CDR3-containing paired-end reads. The Mint cDNA synthesis kit, primed by a TRBC-specific oligonucleotide, was used to synthesize first-strand cDNA from all RNA. After uracil-DNA glycosylase treatment, a first 18-cycle PCR used universal primers M1SS and BC2_uni_R on all cDNA. The authors processed their data as follows. For normalization, 1 million high-quality reads were randomly selected from each sample, with every read carrying a distinct molecular identifier. Reads with shared molecular identifiers were discarded instead of being binned into consensus sequences. MiTCR, with a Q25 quality threshold and the strictest error-elimination algorithm, was used for CDR3 identification, clonotype clustering and error correction. Lower-bound total TCR beta diversity was estimated with a nonparametric unseen species model using Euler transformation. In-frame beta chains were kept once TCRdb had trimmed the public reads at Q25 with fastp and called clones with MiXCR. Each entry is one CDR3 protein sequence, shown with its most common DNA and genes. The V and J calls come from TCRdb's annotation, not from the publication. The sample table holds around 1,900,000 distinct CDR3 sequences, of which approximately 39% were seen once. Of the sample, more than 20% falls within the top ten clones.

Specimen: blood. The receptor was isolated from a human donor in good health.

The DNA sequence reads TGCAGTGCTAGCCCCGGGGAGGGGGCGGATCAGCCCCAGCATTTT. This translates into CSASPGEGADQPQHF. The rearranged chain carries TRBV20-1 and TRBJ1-5, with 7 bases in between that match TRBD1. The CDR3 holds 15 amino acids from the cysteine to the phenylalanine. Just CDR3 DNA is preserved here, 45 bases in frame from base 1. The germline V gene (reference sequence) supplies CDR1 DFQATT and CDR2 SNEGSKA. Trimming accounts for 3 bases at V and 5 bases at J, while the number of junction bases matched to no gene is 10.